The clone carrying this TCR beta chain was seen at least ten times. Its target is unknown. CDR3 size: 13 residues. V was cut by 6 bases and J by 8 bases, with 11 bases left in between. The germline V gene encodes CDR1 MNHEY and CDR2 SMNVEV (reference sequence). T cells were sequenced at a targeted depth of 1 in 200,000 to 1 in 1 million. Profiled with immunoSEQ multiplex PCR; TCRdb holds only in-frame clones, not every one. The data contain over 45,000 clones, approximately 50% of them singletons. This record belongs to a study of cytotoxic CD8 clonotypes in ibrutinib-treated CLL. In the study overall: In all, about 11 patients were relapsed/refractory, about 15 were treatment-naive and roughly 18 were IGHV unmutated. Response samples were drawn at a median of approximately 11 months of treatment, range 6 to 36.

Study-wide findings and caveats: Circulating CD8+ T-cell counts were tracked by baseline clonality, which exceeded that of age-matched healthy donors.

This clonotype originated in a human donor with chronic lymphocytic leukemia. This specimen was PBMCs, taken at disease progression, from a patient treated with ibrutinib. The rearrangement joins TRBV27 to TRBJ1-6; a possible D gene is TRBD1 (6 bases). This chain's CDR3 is CASRRGFHSPLHF. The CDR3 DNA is TGTGCCAGCAGGAGGGGGTTCCATTCACCCCTCCACTTT.